The T cell receptor beta chain described here comes from a study of T cells in women clearing cervical HPV infection. On the study more broadly: Controls gave blood once infection was undetectable; cases at lesion identification.

Study-wide results and limits: Associations may precede or follow infection; HPV-specific or memory T cells were not isolated. TRBV6-7 relative abundance averaged roughly 0.099% in cases and around 0.17% in controls.

To note about this clone: Its antigen remains unidentified. Coverage ceases 3 residues before the CDR3 finishes, and the germline J gene fills in the end.

MY09/MY11 PCR detected cervical HPV DNA; dot-blot assigned genotypes. The germline V and J ends were trimmed by 5 bases and 1 base, with 14 bases remaining between them. CDR1 and CDR2 (germline): KGHSH, LQKENI. The CDR3 loop spans 15 amino acids. Repertoires were generated with immunoSEQ multiplex PCR, while TCRdb's copy carries only in-frame clones and drops some. This repertoire comprises around 30,000 clones; its ten largest clones make up around 18%. The genes are TRBV18 and TRBJ1-1; maybe TRBD1 (6 bases). The sequence was collected from a woman between 18 and 70 years old with a cervical HPV16 infection that either progressed to CIN3+ or cleared (not recorded which). Source material: blood buffy coat. The CDR3 here is CASSVQGPGNTEAFF. The DNA read from the CDR3 is TGTGCCAGCTCAGTCCAGGGGCCTGGGAACACTGAA.